A single sample is the source of the 19 T cell receptor beta chains below, sequenced in a study of blood T cell repertoires in COVID-19. Produced via immunoSEQ multiplex PCR; TCRdb's table is partial and in-frame only. The repertoire has some 270,000 clones, about 86% of them found once; the top ten carry 3.4%. Specimen: PBMCs or T cells enriched from blood (not recorded which). The source is a man aged 50 or older who had recovered from COVID-19.

This clone showed up just once. V gene TRBV9 combines with J gene TRBJ2-7; TRBD1 aligns across 10 bases. Per the germline V gene, CDR1 is SGDLS and CDR2 is YYNGEE. CDR3 length: 16 residues. Losses at the gene ends were 2 bases for V and 4 bases for J; bases not matched to a gene: 9. CDR3: CASSVTPGQGLYEQYF. DNA for the CDR3: TGTGCCAGCAGCGTCACCCCGGGACAGGGGTTATACGAGCAGTACTTC.

This clone was seen once. Written as DNA, the CDR3 is TGCGCCAGCAGCCATCCCCCACAGGGGGGACGAGTAGCCGGGGAGCTGTTTTTT. Translating gives CASSHPPQGGRVAGELFF. This rearrangement joins TRBV4-1 to TRBJ2-2; 8 bases fit TRBD1. The V and J ends lost 3 bases and 6 bases, in that order; junction bases with no gene match: 15. The CDR3 length is 18 residues. The germline CDR1 and CDR2 sequences are MGHRA and YSYEKL.

V gene TRBV18 combines with J gene TRBJ1-2, with D unresolved. The CDR3 extends over 15 amino acids. The germline CDR1 and CDR2 sequences are KGHSH and LQKENI. With 2 bases removed from V and 6 bases from J, the gap between germline ends came to 16 bases. The CDR3 here is CASSPGLRGLDGYTF. The CDR3 nucleotides are TGTGCCAGCTCACCAGGGTTGCGCGGTCTAGATGGCTACACCTTC.

This clone has only one observation. The genes are TRBV18 and TRBJ2-7, with TRBD2 matching over 9 bases. The germline CDR1 and CDR2 sequences are KGHSH and LQKENI. This CDR3 has 15 amino acids. The V segment lost 3 bases and the J segment 3 bases; nucleotides outside the gene matches: 6. This CDR3 is CASSPSSGISYEQYF. Here the CDR3 DNA reads TGTGCCAGCTCACCCTCTAGCGGGATTAGCTACGAGCAGTACTTC.

This clone was picked up one time. The chain is built from TRBV14 and TRBJ2-7; 9 bases are shared with TRBD2. Losses at the gene ends were 4 bases for V and 3 bases for J; bases not matched to a gene: 10. This CDR3 comprises 16 residues. Germline CDR1 and CDR2: SGHDN and FVKESK. The CDR3 is CASSPLGSGRNYEQYF. CDR3 DNA: TGTGCCAGCAGCCCCCTCGGTAGCGGGAGAAACTACGAGCAGTACTTC.

The chain has TRBV20-1 and TRBJ2-7, with 7 bases fitting TRBD2. V was clipped by 3 bases and J by 9 bases; unmatched bases: 14. This CDR3 spans 14 amino acids. The germline V gene has CDR1 DFQATT and CDR2 SNEGSKA (reference sequence). In nucleotides, the CDR3 is TGCAGTGCTAGTTTAGCTAGCGGAGGGCGTGGGCAGTACTTC. This sequence encodes CSASLASGGRGQYF.

The chain carries TRBV11-2 and TRBJ1-2; tentatively, D is TRBD1 (6 bases). The germline V gene has CDR1 SGHAT and CDR2 FQNNGV. Trimming left V 1 base short and J 7 bases short, with 13 bases between. The CDR3 runs 14 residues. The CDR3 sequence is CASSLGLRGPGYTF. The CDR3 DNA reads as TGTGCCAGCAGCTTAGGGTTGCGGGGGCCTGGCTACACCTTC.

This clone was counted a few times. This chain joins TRBV6-5 and TRBJ2-3, with TRBD2 identical over 7 bases. The germline V gene has CDR1 MNHEY and CDR2 SVGAGI. V gave up 7 bases and J gave up 6 bases; unmatched junction bases: 7. The CDR3 length is 13 residues. In DNA form, the CDR3 reads TGTGCCAGCACTGCAACTAGCGTGGATACGCAGTATTTT. It encodes CASTATSVDTQYF.

This chain connects TRBV19 to TRBJ2-1, with 10 nucleotides matching TRBD2. This CDR3 is 15 amino acids long. From germline, CDR1 is LNHDA and CDR2 SQIVND (reference sequence). V was pared by 3 bases and J by 3 bases, with 2 bases of the junction left unmatched. CDR3 sequence reads: CASSMSSGSYNEQFF. CDR3 DNA sequence: TGTGCCAGTAGTATGTCTAGCGGGAGCTACAATGAGCAGTTCTTC.

The gene calls are TRBV5-1 and TRBJ1-5; D is perhaps TRBD1 (5 bases). The germline V gene has CDR1 SGHRS and CDR2 YFSETQ. The CDR3 totals 15 residues. V was cut by 0 bases and J by 5 bases, with 12 bases left in between. CDR3 nucleotides: TGCGCCAGCAGCTTGGGGCAGGGCCATGATCAGCCCCAGCATTTT. Translation gives CASSLGQGHDQPQHF.

The chain recombines TRBV2 with TRBJ2-5; 7 nucleotides align to TRBD1. This CDR3 region has 14 residues. The junction had 8 bases not matched to a gene; V was cut back by 5 bases and J by 5 bases. Germline values: CDR1 SNHLY, CDR2 FYNNEI. The CDR3 bases are TGTGCCAGCAGTCTCCTACAGGGGTCGGAGACCCAGTACTTC. Its protein product is CASSLLQGSETQYF.

This clone has a single count. This chain joins TRBV5-1 and TRBJ1-2; 9 bases align to TRBD1. The V and J ends lost 2 bases and 0 bases, in that order; junction bases with no gene match: 8. Germline V gives CDR1 SGHRS, CDR2 YFSETQ. The CDR3 runs 17 residues. The CDR3 DNA reads TGCGCCAGCAGCTTAACGGACAGGGGACTAGCTAACTATGGCTACACCTTC. Translating it yields CASSLTDRGLANYGYTF.

The J gene is TRBJ2-1, the V gene TRBV19; 11 bases map to TRBD2. CDR1 and CDR2 from the germline V gene are LNHDA and SQIVND (reference sequence). The CDR3 sequence is 15 residues long. The trim removed 3 bases at V and 10 bases at J, leaving 8 bases unmatched. CDR3 bases: TGTGCCAGTAGTATCCAGACTAGCGGGGCGGCGGAGCAGTTCTTC. Protein product: CASSIQTSGAAEQFF.

The genes are TRBV5-6 and TRBJ2-5, with D possibly being TRBD2 (6 bases). CDR1 is SGHDT, CDR2 YYEEEE, per germline. V gave up 3 bases and J gave up 3 bases, with 15 bases separating them. This CDR3 is 15 amino acids long. The CDR3, as DNA: TGTGCCAGCAGCTCCCTAGACGGGAGAAAAGAGACCCAGTACTTC. Translating it yields CASSSLDGRKETQYF.

This clone was recorded many times. The V and J genes are TRBV30 and TRBJ1-3; no clear D. The V end was cut by 4 bases, the J end by 2 bases, with 6 bases between. The CDR3 runs 12 residues. Germline V gene lookup returns CDR1 GTSNPN and CDR2 SVGIG (reference sequence). The CDR3 protein is CAWKAAGNTIYF. The DNA of the CDR3 is TGTGCCTGGAAAGCCGCTGGAAACACCATATATTTT.

This clone has a handful of counts. This rearrangement joins TRBV10-1 to TRBJ2-7, with D perhaps matching TRBD1 (6 bases). The V and J ends lost 4 bases and 5 bases respectively, with 12 bases between them. Germline-derived CDR1 and CDR2 are WNHNN and SYGVQD (reference sequence). The CDR3 consists of 13 residues. Here the CDR3 DNA reads TGCGCCAGCAGTGGGACAGCAACCCACGAGCAGTACTTC. Its translation: CASSGTATHEQYF.

This clone was detected only a few times. The genes are TRBV25-1 and TRBJ1-1; TRBD1 agrees at 8 bases. The germline V gene encodes CDR1 MGHDK and CDR2 SYGVNS. The V segment lost 6 bases and the J segment 4 bases; nucleotides outside the gene matches: 7. The CDR3 covers 14 residues. The CDR3 DNA reads TGTGCCAGCAGGCAGGGGGCGTGGGCCACTGAAGCTTTCTTT. Protein sequence: CASRQGAWATEAFF.

The V and J genes are TRBV7-2 and TRBJ2-7; 11 bases are a match to TRBD2. V shed 5 bases, J shed 6 bases, and the junction held 6 bases outside the gene matches. Germline V CDR1 and CDR2: SGHTA, FQGNSA. This CDR3 contains 14 residues. The CDR3 loop is CASSTLAGEVEQYF. CDR3 nucleotide sequence: TGTGCCAGCAGCACACTAGCGGGAGAGGTCGAGCAGTACTTC.

The chain recombines TRBV10-3 with TRBJ2-2, with 11 nucleotides matching TRBD2. CDR3 size: 16 residues. V was clipped by 6 bases and J by 1 base; unmatched bases: 4. From germline, CDR1 is ENHRY and CDR2 SYGVKD. The CDR3 region is CAISKLAGVNTGELFF. As DNA, the CDR3 is TGTGCCATCAGCAAACTAGCGGGGGTGAACACCGGGGAGCTGTTTTTT.